These 23 T cell receptor beta chains were all obtained from the same sample, sequenced in a study of cytomegalovirus exposure and HLA in healthy donors. The primer mix had 60 Vbeta and 13 Jbeta primers. Produced via immunoSEQ multiplex PCR; TCRdb's table is partial and in-frame only. This table holds about 170,000 clones, about 85% found once. Sequenced sample: PBMCs. These receptors came from a man under 40 in good health and CMV-seropositive.

The chain is built from TRBV5-4 and TRBJ2-3; 8 nucleotides agree with TRBD2. This CDR3 comprises 14 residues. V trimming: 4 bases; J trimming: 3 bases; junction bases outside the gene matches: 4. Looked up from germline, CDR1 is SGHNT and CDR2 is YYREEE (reference sequence). The CDR3 loop is CASSPLAGTDTQYF. The CDR3 nucleotides read TGTGCCAGCAGCCCTCTAGCGGGTACAGATACGCAGTATTTT. Combining the CDR3 with reference TRBV5-4 and TRBJ2-3 gives the whole variable domain ETGVTQSPTHLIKTRGQQVTLRCSSQSGHNTVSWYQQALGQGPQFIFQYYREEENGRGNFPPRFSGLQFPNYSSELNVNALELDDSALYLCASSPLAGTDTQYFGPGTRLTVL.

The chain is built from TRBV27 and TRBJ1-2, with D tentatively TRBD1 (5 bases). The CDR3 extends over 14 amino acids. Germline assignment: CDR1 MNHEY and CDR2 SMNVEV (reference sequence). V was trimmed by 2 bases and J by 4 bases, leaving 11 bases between them. CDR3 amino acids: CASSLMGRGYGYTF. The CDR3 DNA is TGTGCCAGCAGTTTAATGGGTAGGGGCTATGGCTACACCTTC.

The chain combines TRBV9 with TRBJ2-2, with D possibly being TRBD2 (5 bases). Trimming left V 4 bases short and J 7 bases short, with 17 bases between. Germline V gene lookup returns CDR1 SGDLS and CDR2 YYNGEE. The CDR3 consists of 15 residues. The CDR3: CASSFRGDTGGELFF. The DNA of the CDR3 is TGTGCCAGCAGCTTCCGGGGAGATACTGGCGGGGAGCTGTTTTTT.

V and J are TRBV5-1 and TRBJ1-1; a possible D gene is TRBD1 (5 bases). V lost 0 bases, J lost 3 bases, and 9 bases lay in between. The CDR3 loop spans 14 amino acids. Germline CDR1 reads SGHRS; CDR2 reads YFSETQ. In DNA form, the CDR3 reads TGCGCCAGCAGCTTGGGGGGAGGGGACACTGAAGCTTTCTTT. Its protein is CASSLGGGDTEAFF.

The table lists this clone with a few counts. The chain uses TRBV15 and TRBJ1-1, with D uncertain. Between the trimmed V and J ends, which lost 2 bases and 1 base, there was a span of 8 bases. This CDR3 is built from 14 residues. Germline CDR1 reads LNHNV; CDR2 reads YYDKDF (reference sequence). The CDR3 region has the DNA TGTGCCACCAGCAGACTCACAACGAACACTGAAGCTTTCTTT. Protein: CATSRLTTNTEAFF.

The V and J genes are TRBV18 and TRBJ2-7; D remains ambiguous. Deletions cut 2 bases from V and 3 bases from J, with 11 bases between. The CDR3 runs 14 residues. Germline V gene data show CDR1 as KGHSH and CDR2 as LQKENI. CDR3 in DNA: TGTGCCAGCTCACCATCTCGTCGGGTCTACGAGCAGTACTTC. This translates into CASSPSRRVYEQYF.

The rearrangement links TRBV6-5 to TRBJ2-7, with 9 bases that match TRBD2. Germline CDR1 reads MNHEY; CDR2 reads SVGAGI. V shed 2 bases, J shed 4 bases, and the junction held 6 bases outside the gene matches. This CDR3 comprises 15 residues. CDR3 sequence reads: CASSYRLAGRYEQYF. Here the CDR3 DNA reads TGTGCCAGCAGTTACAGGCTAGCGGGAAGGTACGAGCAGTACTTC.

The chain has TRBV27 and TRBJ1-1; 9 bases fit TRBD1. J was trimmed by 5 bases and V by 3 bases; bases with no gene match: 7. Germline CDR1 and CDR2: MNHEY and SMNVEV (reference sequence). CDR3 length: 15 residues. The CDR3, as DNA: TGTGCCAGCAGTTTTCGGACAGGGGCTTATACTGAAGCTTTCTTT. Protein: CASSFRTGAYTEAFF.

The chain links TRBV18 to TRBJ1-2, with a possible D match to TRBD1 (5 bases). V lost 6 bases and J 3 bases, leaving 11 bases between the germline ends. CDR3 length: 13 amino acids. Germline V gene sequence: CDR1 KGHSH, CDR2 LQKENI. The CDR3 DNA follows: TGTGCCAGCTCGCCGGGACTCGACTATGGCTACACCTTC. Its protein product is CASSPGLDYGYTF.

The CDR3 DNA reads as TGCAGTGCTCCAGGGCAAGAGACCCAGTACTTC. Protein sequence: CSAPGQETQYF. The gene calls are TRBV20-1 and TRBJ2-5; D may be TRBD1 (5 bases). The CDR3 contains 11 residues. V lost 5 bases to trimming and J lost 2 bases, with 6 bases between them. Germline V gene data show CDR1 as DFQATT and CDR2 as SNEGSKA (reference sequence).

This chain connects TRBV19 to TRBJ2-1; 10 bases are shared with TRBD2. J lost 9 bases, V lost 0 bases, and 8 bases had no gene match. Germline values: CDR1 LNHDA, CDR2 SQIVND (reference sequence). The CDR3 extends over 16 amino acids. In DNA form, the CDR3 reads TGTGCCAGTAGTATAGACGCTAGCGGGAGTGCAACTGAGCAGTTCTTC. This codes for CASSIDASGSATEQFF.

The genes are TRBV21-1 and TRBJ1-2; whether TRBD1, the table's D call, matches the DNA was not checked. TRBV21-1 is shown as a pseudogene. This CDR3 has 14 amino acids. CDR3 nucleotide sequence: TGTGCCAGCAGCATTCTCAGGGTGGTTTATGGCTACACCTTC. Protein: CASSILRVVYGYTF.

The V and J genes are TRBV7-2 and TRBJ1-5; the D is unclear. Germline CDR1 is SGHTA and CDR2 is FQGNSA. The CDR3 runs 12 residues. V gave up 7 bases and J gave up 1 base, with 5 bases separating them. CDR3 in DNA: TGTGCCAGCACCGTGAGCAATCAGCCCCAGCATTTT. This codes for CASTVSNQPQHF.

About this clone itself: The identical CDR3 is also encoded by other nucleotide sequences in the sample. The chain uses TRBV19 and TRBJ1-6; perhaps TRBD1 as D (6 bases). CDR1 LNHDA and CDR2 SQIVND come from the germline V gene (reference sequence). V lost 1 base to trimming and J lost 8 bases, with 6 bases between them. This CDR3 spans 13 amino acids. Written as DNA, the CDR3 is TGTGCCAGTAGTATAGGACAGGATTCACCCCTCCACTTT. Amino acids: CASSIGQDSPLHF.

On this clone: This same CDR3 is encoded by further DNA sequences in the sample. The V call is TRBV7-3, the J call TRBJ2-2; D unclear. Trimming removed 4 bases at V and 5 bases at J, with 5 bases between. Germline CDR1 SGHTA, CDR2 FQGTGA. The CDR3 contains 12 residues. The CDR3 loop reads CASSSYTGELFF. The CDR3 DNA is TGTGCCAGCAGCTCGTATACCGGGGAGCTGTTTTTT.

The V call is TRBV29-1, the J call TRBJ2-5; TRBD2 agrees at 11 bases. The CDR3 is made up of 17 amino acids. The V and J ends lost 6 bases and 3 bases, in that order; junction bases with no gene match: 15. Germline values: CDR1 SQVTM, CDR2 ANQGSEA. CDR3 sequence (DNA): TGCAGCGTCAGCGCCCGCGTTGGGACTAGCGGTAAAGAGACCCAGTACTTC. It translates to CSVSARVGTSGKETQYF. Full variable domain (outside the CDR3, taken from reference TRBV29-1 and TRBJ2-5): SAVISQKPSRDICQRGTSLTIQCQVDSQVTMMFWYRQQPGQSLTLIATANQGSEATYESGFVIDKFPISRPNLTFSTLTVSNMSPEDSSIYLCSVSARVGTSGKETQYFGPGTRLLVL.

The CDR3 DNA reads TGTGCCAGCAGCTTAGAGGGGGACACTGAAGCTTTCTTT. Its translation is CASSLEGDTEAFF. The chain is built from TRBV7-9 and TRBJ1-1, with D possibly being TRBD1 (6 bases). Germline V gives CDR1 SEHNR, CDR2 FQNEAQ (reference sequence). V was shortened by 1 base and J by 3 bases, with 6 bases between the two germline ends. This CDR3 spans 13 amino acids.

The V gene is TRBV7-2, the J gene TRBJ2-7, with TRBD1 identical over 11 bases. Germline CDR1 reads SGHTA; CDR2 reads FQGNSA. This CDR3 is 16 amino acids long. Trimming cost V 5 bases and J 4 bases; bases outside gene matches: 10. The CDR3 loop reads CASSDQRTGGKYEQYF. The CDR3 nucleotides read TGTGCCAGCAGCGACCAGCGGACAGGGGGCAAGTACGAGCAGTACTTC.

The gene calls are TRBV7-2 and TRBJ2-7; D is unresolved. V lost 2 bases to trimming and J lost 0 bases, with 5 bases between them. CDR3 size: 13 residues. The V gene's germline CDR1 is SGHTA and CDR2 FQGNSA. The CDR3 loop is CASSLPRSYEQYF. The CDR3 region has the DNA TGTGCCAGCAGCTTACCCCGCTCCTACGAGCAGTACTTC.

This clone was picked up one time. J is TRBJ1-1 and V is TRBV7-9; D might be TRBD1 (6 bases). The germline CDR1 and CDR2 sequences are SEHNR and FQNEAQ (reference sequence). This CDR3 contains 13 residues. The V gene lost 0 bases and the J gene lost 5 bases, with 7 bases spanning the gap. The CDR3, as DNA: TGTGCCAGCAGCTTAGCCGACAGGACTGAAGCTTTCTTT. As protein: CASSLADRTEAFF.

The V call is TRBV4-1, the J call TRBJ2-1; 7 bases agree with TRBD2. From germline, CDR1 is MGHRA and CDR2 YSYEKL. Germline trimming cut 1 base from V and 6 bases from J; bases unmatched to any gene: 3. The CDR3 totals 14 residues. The DNA of the CDR3 is TGCGCCAGCAGCCAAGCGGGAGGCCTCAATGAGCAGTTCTTC. The encoded protein is CASSQAGGLNEQFF.

The chain uses TRBV6-6 and TRBJ1-5; 9 bases map to TRBD1. In germline, CDR1 is MNHNY, CDR2 SVGAGI (reference sequence). The CDR3 totals 14 residues. Unmatched junction bases numbered 8, after V lost 9 bases and J lost 5 bases. The CDR3 region is CASIRDRAYQPQHF. The CDR3 DNA follows: TGTGCCAGTATTAGGGACAGGGCTTATCAGCCCCAGCATTTT.

As to this clone: One junction end does not reproduce the germline sequence, and a read error may be involved. The rearrangement joins TRBV7-9 to TRBJ2-7, with D tentatively TRBD1 (5 bases). The germline CDR1 and CDR2 sequences are SEHNR and FQNEAQ (reference sequence). This CDR3 contains 15 residues. This CDR3 reads CSSSLVRGQSYEQYF. The CDR3 DNA follows: TGTTCCAGCAGCTTAGTTAGGGGCCAATCCTACGAGCAGTACTTC.